The entry that follows covers one TCR beta chain sequence. What it binds is not known. From germline, CDR1 is SGHTA and CDR2 FQGNSA. Trimming shortened V by 5 bases and J by 8 bases, and 18 bases separated the two germline ends. The CDR3 has 14 amino acids. The authors sequenced patients whose flow cytometry had shown CD8+CD57+ cell expansion. In all patients, the disease was severe acquired aplastic anemia. This record belongs to a study of CD8+CD57+ T cells in acquired aplastic anemia. CDR3 and TCR beta VDJ profiling relied on a genomic DNA template. TCRdb analysed the reads with MiXCR anew, one entry per CDR3 protein. The sample carries under 150,000 distinct CDR3 sequences, almost 40% recorded once. Study results and limitations: Comparison of patients with controls identified some 29 shared CD8+ CDR3 sequences.

This TCR derives from a human donor with aplastic anemia. The V call is TRBV7-2, the J call TRBJ1-2; D not certain. Material for sequencing was sorted CD4+, CD8+, or CD8+CD57+ T cells (not recorded which) from PBMCs. CDR3 nucleotides: TGTGCCAGCAGCCAAGAGCGGACGGCCAGGGGCTACACCTTC. Its protein is CASSQERTARGYTF.